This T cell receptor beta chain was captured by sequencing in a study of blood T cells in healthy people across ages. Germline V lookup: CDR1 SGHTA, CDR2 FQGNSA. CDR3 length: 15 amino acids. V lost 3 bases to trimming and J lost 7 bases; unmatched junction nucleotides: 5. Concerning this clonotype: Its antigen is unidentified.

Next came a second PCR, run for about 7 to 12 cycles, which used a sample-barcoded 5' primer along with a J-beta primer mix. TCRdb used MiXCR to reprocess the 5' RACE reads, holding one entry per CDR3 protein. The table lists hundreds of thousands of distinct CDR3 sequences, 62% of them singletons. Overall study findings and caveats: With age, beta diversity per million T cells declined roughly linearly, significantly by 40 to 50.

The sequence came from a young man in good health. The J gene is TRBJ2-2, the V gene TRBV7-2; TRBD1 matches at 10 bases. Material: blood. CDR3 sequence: CASSFRDRGGGELFF. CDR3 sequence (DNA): TGTGCCAGCAGCTTCCGGGACAGGGGCGGCGGGGAGCTGTTTTTT. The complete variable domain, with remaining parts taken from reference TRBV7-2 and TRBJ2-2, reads GAGVSQSPSNKVTEKGKDVELRCDPISGHTALYWYRQSLGQGLEFLIYFQGNSAPDKSGLPSDRFSAERTGGSVSTLTIQRTQQEDSAVYLCASSFRDRGGGELFFGEGSRLTVL.